This T cell receptor (beta chain) was found in a study of regulatory T cells in long-lasting Graves disease. Study-wide results and caveats: With a small sample size, accuracy may have been reduced.

This clonotype was recorded at least ten times. The antigen remains unidentified. This CDR3 spans 16 amino acids. V trimming: 1 base; J trimming: 9 bases; junction bases outside the gene matches: 9. Germline V gene lookup returns CDR1 SGHVS and CDR2 FNYEAQ. The time point denotes: newly diagnosed GD, antithyroid drugs for less than 3 months. The TCR library used RNA extracted from PBMCs. Assembly of TCR beta libraries relied on iRepertoire HTBI primers together with Arm-PCR of CDR3 regions. Original methodology: Analysis of the samples identified around 64 TRBV and over 13 TRBJ segments. One entry per CDR3 protein, called by TCRdb with MiXCR from the multiplex PCR reads. The V and J calls come from TCRdb's annotation, not from the publication. The sample contains approximately 470,000 distinct CDR3 sequences, roughly 17% of which appear only once. The data also belong to a second study, concerning T cells in Graves' hyperthyroidism and ophthalmopathy. As that report states: Those patients with uncontrolled infection, other autoimmune disease, pregnancy or lactation were excluded. Primed by the HTBI set, a first-round RT-PCR was run on the TCR CDR3.

The chain is built from TRBV7-6 and TRBJ2-1; 10 nucleotides match TRBD2. The sequencing here drew on peripheral blood mononuclear cells (PBMCs), taken at new diagnosis, from a patient treated with antithyroid drugs. This clonotype originated in a man aged 40-55 years with Graves disease. As DNA, the CDR3 is TGTGCCAGCAGCTTAGGTTCTAGCGGGAGTCTTGGTGAGCAGTTCTTC. Amino acids: CASSLGSSGSLGEQFF. The whole variable domain, filled in from reference TRBV7-6 and TRBJ2-1, reads GAGVSQSPRYKVTKRGQDVALRCDPISGHVSLYWYRQALGQGPEFLTYFNYEAQQDKSGLPNDRFSAERPEGSISTLTIQRTEQRDSAMYRCASSLGSSGSLGEQFFGPGTRLTVL.